This TCR beta chain was found in a study of T-cell memory formation after mild COVID-19. From germline, CDR1 is SGHDT and CDR2 YYEEEE. The CDR3 consists of 15 residues. Trimming cost V 5 bases and J 2 bases, with 11 bases left between them. Using its own MiXCR run on the 5' RACE reads, TCRdb lists one record per CDR3 protein. Counted here are some 440,000 distinct CDR3 sequences, 20% to 25% occurring once; the ten biggest clones make up around 13%. The chain employs TRBV5-6 and TRBJ2-6; weak D call: TRBD2 (5 bases). Source material: PBMCs or a T cell subset sorted from them (not recorded which). The receptor was isolated from an adult woman who had mild COVID-19 (a few samples of this study predate the infection). Cell type and time point are not known. CDR3 in DNA: TGTGCCAGCAGGTTGCGAGGGACTGGGGCCAACGTCCTGACTTTC. Its translation is CASRLRGTGANVLTF. Using reference TRBV5-6 and TRBJ2-6 for the parts outside the CDR3, the full variable domain is DAGVTQSPTHLIKTRGQQVTLRCSPKSGHDTVSWYQQALGQGPQFIFQYYEEEERQRGNFPDRFSGHQFPNYSSELNVNALLLGDSALYLCASRLRGTGANVLTFGAGSRLTVL.